These 8 T cell receptor beta chains share one sample of origin, sequenced in a study of T cell responses to AZD1222 COVID-19 vaccine. The assay was immunoSEQ multiplex PCR, and TCRdb's table has in-frame clones only and misses some. The sample has 150,000 to 160,000 clones; about 87% are singletons. This sample comprised peripheral blood, obtained on day 0 of AZD1222 vaccination. Every receptor here comes from an adult in good health.

This rearrangement joins TRBV7-2 to TRBJ1-2, with 11 bases aligning to TRBD1. The germline gives CDR1 SGHTA, CDR2 FQGNSA. Unmatched junction bases numbered 6, after V lost 1 base and J lost 8 bases. The CDR3 spans 15 residues. CDR3 nucleotides: TGTGCCAGCAGCTTAGACCTGGACAGGGGGCGAGGCTACACCTTC. Translation: CASSLDLDRGRGYTF.

The V and J genes are TRBV12-3 or TRBV12-4 and TRBJ1-2; D is unresolved. Trimming removed 1 base from V and 8 bases from J, with 5 bases in between. This CDR3 region has 11 residues. The CDR3 DNA reads as TGTGCCAGCAGTTTAGGTTTGGGCTACACCTTC. Residues: CASSLGLGYTF.

This chain connects TRBV14 to TRBJ2-3; no definite D call. Germline loops: CDR1 SGHDN, CDR2 FVKESK. The CDR3 contains 12 residues. Trimming removed 1 base from V and 8 bases from J, with 7 bases in between. CDR3 nucleotide sequence: TGTGCCAGCAGCCAAGTCAGCAGTACGCAGTATTTT. Translating it yields CASSQVSSTQYF.

V gene TRBV20-1 combines with J gene TRBJ2-7; 9 bases match TRBD2. This CDR3 spans 14 amino acids. Germline V gene data show CDR1 as DFQATT and CDR2 as SNEGSKA (reference sequence). V was pared by 3 bases and J by 5 bases, with 8 bases of the junction left unmatched. CDR3 DNA sequence: TGCAGTGCTAGTCAGAGGGCTAGCGGGGACGAGCAGTACTTC. Its protein is CSASQRASGDEQYF.

The chain combines TRBV5-1 with TRBJ1-1; weak D call: TRBD1 (6 bases). Per germline, CDR1 SGHRS and CDR2 YFSETQ. V was pared by 3 bases and J by 5 bases, with 14 bases between. The length of the CDR3 is 14 residues. The CDR3 DNA reads TGCGCCAGCAGCTCGAGGGGGTCCGGGACTGAAGCTTTCTTT. Protein product: CASSSRGSGTEAFF.

This clone came up once. The CDR3 DNA sequence: TGTGCCAGCTCACCAGTTGAGGGCAACTATGGCTACACCTTC. This encodes CASSPVEGNYGYTF. This chain connects TRBV18 to TRBJ1-2; D not certain. This CDR3 comprises 14 residues. Looked up from germline, CDR1 is KGHSH and CDR2 is LQKENI. The ends were cut back, 2 bases at V and 2 bases at J, with 9 bases in the middle.

The chain recombines TRBV7-2 with TRBJ1-2; 9 bases line up with TRBD1. The CDR3 runs to 17 residues. Germline assignment: CDR1 SGHTA and CDR2 FQGNSA. J was trimmed by 0 bases and V by 6 bases; bases with no gene match: 11. CDR3 in DNA: TGTGCCAGCAGGGGCTACGAACAGGGGGCCGCTAACTATGGCTACACCTTC. Protein: CASRGYEQGAANYGYTF.

This clone has a single count. CDR3 in amino acids: CASSLGTSSGNTIYF. The CDR3 nucleotides are TGTGCCAGCAGCCTAGGGACGAGCTCTGGAAACACCATATATTTT. This chain joins TRBV11-1 and TRBJ1-3, with D tentatively TRBD1 (5 bases). Trimming cost V 5 bases and J 0 bases, with 11 bases left between them. This CDR3 has 15 amino acids. CDR1 is SGHAT, CDR2 FQDESV, per germline (reference sequence).